A selection of T cell receptor beta chains follows, all from one sample in a study of OX40 agonist ivuxolimab in advanced cancers. Sequenced by immunoSEQ multiplex PCR; TCRdb stores in-frame clones only, minus some. This sample has 85,000 or so clones, with 80% to 90% found just once. The material sequenced was CD4+ or CD8+ T cells sorted from blood, taken in a trial of the OX40 agonist ivuxolimab. The receptors come from an adult with an advanced solid tumor such as melanoma, head and neck, liver or kidney cancer. Each CDR3 is given with its conserved first and last residue. D genes are given only for firm matches. Not every row has a clone size; where given, it reads once, few, many or a size class.

j_call clone_size v_call d_call cdr3_aa cdr3_nt
TRBJ2-1 - TRBV6-5 - CASSYSLQYNEQFF TGTGCCAGCAGTTACTCGCTACAATACAATGAGCAGTTCTTC
TRBJ2-2 - TRBV6-1 TRBD1 CASSPDRGRTGELFF TGTGCCAGCAGTCCCGACAGGGGAAGGACCGGGGAGCTGTTTTTT
TRBJ1-1 - TRBV10-3 - CAISDLNTEAFF TGTGCCATCAGTGACCTGAACACTGAAGCTTTCTTT
TRBJ1-1 - TRBV28 - CASRLTGNTEAFF TGTGCCAGCAGACTCACAGGGAACACTGAAGCTTTCTTT
TRBJ2-5 - TRBV5-1 TRBD1 CASSGGQRPVKQETQYF TGCGCCAGCAGCGGGGGACAGCGGCCGGTAAAACAAGAGACCCAGTACTTC
TRBJ1-1 - TRBV5-1 - CASSLVSGDTEAFF TGCGCCAGCAGCTTGGTGTCTGGGGACACTGAAGCTTTCTTT
TRBJ1-2 - TRBV9 TRBD1 CASSNRDRGHGYTF TGTGCCAGCAGCAACCGGGACAGGGGGCATGGCTACACCTTC
TRBJ1-4 - TRBV30 - CAWSEGLANEKLFF TGTGCCTGGAGTGAGGGTTTGGCTAATGAAAAACTGTTTTTT
TRBJ1-4 - TRBV5-6 - CASSLRSGIQREKLFF TGTGCCAGCAGCTTGCGGTCTGGGATACAACGCGAAAAACTGTTTTTT
TRBJ2-1 once TRBV7-3 - CASSPYRAAIHNEQFF TGTGCCAGCAGCCCCTACAGGGCGGCTATCCACAATGAGCAGTTCTTC
TRBJ1-3 few TRBV7-9 TRBD1 CASSNDRVVGNTIYF TGTGCCAGCAGCAATGACAGGGTCGTTGGGAACACCATATATTTT
TRBJ1-5 - TRBV18 - CASSPGQGTQPQHF TGTGCCAGCTCACCAGGGCAGGGGACTCAGCCCCAGCATTTT
TRBJ2-5 once TRBV6-5 TRBD1 CASSSQTGGVGETQYF TGTGCCAGCAGTTCTCAGACAGGGGGAGTGGGAGAGACCCAGTACTTC
TRBJ1-2 - TRBV4-2 - CASSAYQHRGNYGYTF TGTGCCAGCAGCGCCTATCAACATCGGGGGAACTATGGCTACACCTTC
TRBJ2-5 - TRBV7-3 - CASSLERRGQETQYF TGTGCCAGCAGCTTAGAGCGGCGGGGACAAGAGACCCAGTACTTC
TRBJ1-2 - TRBV19 TRBD1 CASSISTGGDYGYTF TGTGCCAGTAGTATTTCAACAGGGGGCGACTATGGCTACACCTTC
TRBJ2-1 - TRBV9 - CASSVEDSLEQFF TGTGCCAGCAGCGTGGAGGACAGTCTTGAGCAGTTCTTC
TRBJ1-1 - TRBV16 TRBD1 CASSQSGTERMNTEAFF TGTGCCAGCAGCCAATCGGGGACAGAGAGGATGAACACTGAAGCTTTCTTT
TRBJ2-1 - TRBV5-1 TRBD2 CASSPVSGGAREQFF TGCGCCAGCAGCCCCGTTAGCGGGGGGGCCCGGGAGCAGTTCTTC
TRBJ1-1 once TRBV9 - CASSVTWNTEAFF TGTGCCAGCAGCGTTACATGGAACACTGAAGCTTTCTTT
TRBJ1-5 - TRBV27 - CAGLRGGLRNQPQHF TGTGCCGGGCTGAGGGGGGGCTTGCGCAATCAGCCCCAGCATTTT
TRBJ2-1 - TRBV19 TRBD2 CATGHGAGGYNEQFF TGTGCAACGGGACATGGGGCGGGGGGATACAATGAGCAGTTCTTC
TRBJ1-1 - TRBV27 - CASIGFEAFF TGTGCCAGCATAGGGTTTGAAGCTTTCTTT
TRBJ1-1 - TRBV10-3 - CASTLAHSFMNTEAFF TGTGCCAGTACTTTGGCCCACTCCTTTATGAACACTGAAGCTTTCTTT
TRBJ2-1 - TRBV6-5 TRBD2 CASSYLAGGYNEQFF TGTGCCAGCAGTTACTTAGCGGGGGGGTACAATGAGCAGTTCTTC
TRBJ2-5 - TRBV11-3 - CASSSGSSRETQYF TGTGCCAGCAGCTCCGGGTCAAGTCGGGAGACCCAGTACTTC
TRBJ2-1 - TRBV7-6 - CASSLGSVILRNEQFF TGTGCCAGCAGCTTAGGCAGTGTCATTTTGCGCAATGAGCAGTTCTTC